These T cell receptor beta chains were read from a single sample in a study of shared clonotypes between healthy human individuals. Measured with immunoSEQ multiplex PCR; TCRdb has only the in-frame clones, and not every one. The data contain about 650,000 clones, roughly 95% of them seen just once; the ten biggest clones take up about 0.11%. The sequenced material came from naive CD8+ T cells sorted from blood. The origin of the receptors is a woman aged 25-40 years in good health. Both conserved end residues are part of each CDR3. A D gene is named only where the DNA matches it firmly. Part of the rows lack a size; the others show once, few, many or a class for expanded clones.

v_call	d_call	cdr3_length	j_call	clone_size	cdr3_aa	cdr3_nt
TRBV7-9	.	13	TRBJ1-1	.	CASSDALNTEAFF	TGTGCCAGCAGTGATGCTTTGAACACTGAAGCTTTCTTT
TRBV9	.	14	TRBJ2-7	.	CASSVGGFSGEQYF	TGTGCCAGCAGCGTAGGAGGGTTTAGTGGCGAGCAGTACTTC
TRBV27	.	14	TRBJ2-1	.	CASSLSPDIVEQFF	TGTGCCAGCAGTTTATCGCCGGACATAGTGGAGCAGTTCTTC
TRBV27	TRBD1	15	TRBJ1-5	.	CATRSGTASNQPQHF	TGTGCCACCCGATCCGGGACAGCTAGCAATCAGCCCCAGCATTTT
TRBV5-4	.	13	TRBJ2-7	.	CASSRRGNYEQYF	TGTGCCAGCAGCCGTAGGGGAAACTACGAGCAGTACTTC
TRBV4-1	.	14	TRBJ2-7	.	CASSPGQNSYEQYF	TGCGCCAGCAGCCCCGGACAGAATTCCTACGAGCAGTACTTC
TRBV6-5	.	13	TRBJ1-2	.	CASRFGQRGGYTF	TGTGCCAGCAGGTTCGGACAGAGGGGTGGCTACACCTTC
TRBV5-6	.	13	TRBJ2-1	.	CASSLVRGYEQFF	TGTGCCAGCAGCTTGGTCCGGGGCTATGAGCAGTTCTTC
TRBV7-9	.	12	TRBJ1-1	.	CASSTGQLEAFF	TGTGCCAGCAGCACCGGACAGCTTGAAGCTTTCTTT
TRBV19	.	15	TRBJ2-2	once	CASSWGRPSAGELFF	TGTGCCAGTTCTTGGGGACGGCCGAGTGCCGGGGAGCTGTTTTTT
TRBV7-9	.	12	TRBJ2-7	.	CASSLTTDEQYF	TGTGCCAGCAGCTTAACGACGGACGAGCAGTACTTC
TRBV6-5	.	15	TRBJ1-1	.	CASRTPQQGWAEAFF	TGTGCCAGCAGAACCCCCCAACAGGGTTGGGCTGAAGCTTTCTTT
TRBV10-1	.	15	TRBJ2-7	.	CASSESTLRGGEQYF	TGCGCCAGCAGTGAGTCCACCCTCAGGGGGGGCGAGCAGTACTTC
TRBV7-9	.	12	TRBJ2-1	once	CACPDRGNEQFF	TGTGCCTGTCCTGACCGGGGGAATGAGCAGTTCTTC
TRBV7-9	TRBD2	17	TRBJ2-7	once	CASSLSKGTSSTYEQYF	TGTGCCAGCAGCTTATCAAAAGGGACTAGCAGTACCTACGAGCAGTACTTC
TRBV4-1	.	16	TRBJ2-1	.	CASSQVVAVGDNEQFF	TGCGCCAGCAGCCAAGTAGTAGCGGTGGGGGACAATGAGCAGTTCTTC
TRBV7-9	.	15	TRBJ1-1	.	CASSVGEVVNTEAFF	TGTGCCAGCAGCGTAGGGGAAGTGGTGAACACTGAAGCTTTCTTT
TRBV27	.	15	TRBJ2-7	.	CASSLQGRGNYEQYF	TGTGCCAGCAGTTTACAGGGCCGGGGAAACTACGAGCAGTACTTC
TRBV7-9	TRBD2	15	TRBJ2-1	.	CASIASGTSYNEQFF	TGTGCCAGCATAGCTAGCGGCACGTCCTACAATGAGCAGTTCTTC
TRBV10-3	TRBD1	13	TRBJ2-7	.	CAISEDRGYEQYF	TGTGCCATCAGTGAGGACAGGGGGTACGAGCAGTACTTC
TRBV5-1	.	17	TRBJ1-2	.	CASSLGDPGRNNYGYTF	TGCGCCAGCAGCTTGGGGGACCCGGGGAGGAATAACTATGGCTACACCTTC
TRBV6-5	TRBD2	15	TRBJ2-7	.	CASSFLAGGLYEQYF	TGTGCCAGCAGTTTTCTAGCGGGAGGGCTCTACGAGCAGTACTTC
TRBV27	.	11	TRBJ2-7	.	CASSLGYEQYF	TGTGCCAGCAGTTTGGGGTACGAGCAGTACTTC
TRBV4-2	TRBD1	17	TRBJ1-4	.	CASSQGQGAASFEKLFF	TGTGCCAGCAGCCAAGGGCAGGGGGCAGCGTCGTTTGAAAAACTGTTTTTT
TRBV4-2	.	13	TRBJ1-1	.	CASSPDSEIEAFF	TGTGCCAGCAGTCCCGACAGTGAAATTGAAGCTTTCTTT
TRBV19	.	16	TRBJ1-2	.	CASSMRWQGPNYGYTF	TGTGCCAGTAGTATGAGGTGGCAGGGACCCAACTATGGCTACACCTTC
TRBV7-2	.	13	TRBJ2-1	.	CASSLGRVDEQFF	TGTGCCAGCAGCTTAGGTCGGGTAGATGAGCAGTTCTTC
TRBV19	.	12	TRBJ1-5	.	CASSPGVQPQHF	TGTGCCAGTAGTCCAGGGGTACAGCCCCAGCATTTT
TRBV11-3	.	15	TRBJ2-2	.	CASSHSGYGSGELFF	TGTGCCAGCAGTCATAGTGGGTATGGTTCCGGGGAGCTGTTTTTT
TRBV7-2	.	13	TRBJ2-3	.	CASRGTDQVTQYF	TGTGCCAGCAGGGGGACTGACCAAGTTACGCAGTATTTT
TRBV15	.	13	TRBJ2-3	.	CATSSVWGSEQYF	TGTGCCACCAGCAGCGTATGGGGGTCTGAGCAGTATTTT
TRBV4-2	.	11	TRBJ1-1	.	CASSQYTEAFF	TGTGCCAGCAGCCAGTACACTGAAGCTTTCTTT
TRBV7-9	.	17	TRBJ1-4	.	CASSPSAGPTGREKLFF	TGTGCCAGCAGCCCATCCGCGGGACCCACAGGTCGGGAAAAACTGTTTTTT
TRBV27	.	13	TRBJ1-5	.	CASSLAGNQPQHF	TGTGCCAGCAGTCTTGCGGGCAATCAGCCCCAGCATTTT
TRBV9	TRBD1	14	TRBJ1-5	.	CASSVDQGEQPQHF	TGTGCCAGCAGCGTAGATCAGGGGGAACAGCCCCAGCATTTT
TRBV19	.	15	TRBJ1-2	.	CASSIDLEDNYGYTF	TGTGCCAGTAGTATAGATCTAGAAGACAACTATGGCTACACCTTC
TRBV19	TRBD2	15	TRBJ2-7	.	CASSPGLAGSYEQYF	TGTGCCAGTAGTCCTGGACTAGCGGGGAGCTACGAGCAGTACTTC
TRBV27	.	19	TRBJ1-2	.	CASSPPQRDQGPGNYGYTF	TGTGCCAGCAGTCCGCCACAGAGAGATCAGGGCCCGGGTAACTATGGCTACACCTTC
TRBV7-9	.	13	TRBJ2-7	.	CASSYGPAYEQYF	TGTGCCAGCAGCTACGGGCCCGCCTACGAGCAGTACTTC
TRBV2	TRBD2	15	TRBJ2-4	.	CASRGTSGVQNIQYF	TGTGCCAGCAGAGGGACTAGCGGGGTTCAAAACATTCAGTACTTC
TRBV29-1	.	13	TRBJ1-1	few	CSVQTDMNTEAFF	TGCAGCGTTCAGACAGATATGAACACTGAAGCTTTCTTT
TRBV28	.	13	TRBJ2-5	.	CASRGGNQETQYF	TGTGCCAGCAGAGGCGGGAACCAAGAGACCCAGTACTTC
TRBV7-6	.	13	TRBJ2-1	.	CASSLNSANEQFF	TGTGCCAGCAGCTTAAATAGTGCCAATGAGCAGTTCTTC
TRBV30	TRBD1	14	TRBJ1-4	once	CAWSLTGVSEKLFF	TGTGCCTGGAGTCTGACAGGGGTTAGCGAAAAACTGTTTTTT
TRBV28	TRBD2	15	TRBJ2-7	.	CASSRTREGSDEQYF	TGTGCCAGCAGTCGAACACGGGAGGGGTCCGACGAGCAGTACTTC
TRBV28	TRBD2	16	TRBJ2-3	.	CASSLLAGGPDATQYF	TGTGCCAGCAGTCTCCTAGCGGGAGGGCCTGATGCTACGCAGTATTTT
TRBV7-9	.	12	TRBJ1-2	.	CASSSGRRGYTF	TGTGCCAGCAGCTCCGGACGGAGGGGCTACACCTTC
TRBV29-1	TRBD1	13	TRBJ1-1	.	CSVLDRANTEAFF	TGCAGCGTGCTAGACAGGGCGAACACTGAAGCTTTCTTT
TRBV6-6	.	14	TRBJ2-7	.	CAISELPGSYEQYF	TGTGCCATCAGTGAGTTGCCGGGCTCCTACGAGCAGTACTTC
TRBV28	.	11	TRBJ1-5	once	CASTGDQPQHF	TGTGCCAGCACCGGTGATCAGCCCCAGCATTTT
TRBV5-1	TRBD1	20	TRBJ2-1	.	CASSFSRLSDRANSYNEQFF	TGCGCCAGCAGCTTTAGTAGGCTATCGGACAGGGCCAACTCCTACAATGAGCAGTTCTTC
TRBV14	.	15	TRBJ2-6	.	CASSQGRSGANVLTF	TGTGCCAGCAGCCAAGGAAGATCTGGGGCCAACGTCCTGACTTTC
TRBV6-1	.	15	TRBJ1-4	.	CASIDGEFSDEKLFF	TGTGCCAGCATCGACGGAGAATTTTCGGATGAAAAACTGTTTTTT
TRBV5-1	.	14	TRBJ2-7	.	CASSLEAEYYEQYF	TGCGCCAGCAGCTTGGAAGCAGAATACTACGAGCAGTACTTC
TRBV13	.	12	TRBJ1-1	.	CASSLRATEAFF	TGTGCCAGCAGCCTCAGGGCCACTGAAGCTTTCTTT
TRBV2	.	14	TRBJ1-1	.	CASTQLDRDRQAFF	TGTGCCAGCACTCAATTGGACAGAGATCGTCAAGCTTTCTTT